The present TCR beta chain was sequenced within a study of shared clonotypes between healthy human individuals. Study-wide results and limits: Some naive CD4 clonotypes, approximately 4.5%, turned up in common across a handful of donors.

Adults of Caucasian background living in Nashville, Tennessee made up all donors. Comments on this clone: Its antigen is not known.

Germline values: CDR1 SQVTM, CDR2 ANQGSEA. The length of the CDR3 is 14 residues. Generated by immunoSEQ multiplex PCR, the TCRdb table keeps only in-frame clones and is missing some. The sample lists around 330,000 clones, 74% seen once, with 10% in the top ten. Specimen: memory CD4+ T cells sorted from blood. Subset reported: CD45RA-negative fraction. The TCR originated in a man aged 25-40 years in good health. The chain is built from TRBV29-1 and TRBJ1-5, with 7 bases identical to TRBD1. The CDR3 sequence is CRLVRGGDNQPQHF. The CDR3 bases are TGCAGACTTGTCAGGGGGGGAGACAATCAGCCCCAGCATTTT.